This T cell receptor beta chain was retrieved from a study of long-term antiretroviral therapy in people with HIV. Broader study findings: HIV repertoires spanned narrower CDR3 length ranges than controls. Clones expanded before ART dominated the repertoire at all time points. Although diversity increased after ART, it remained lower than in transplant donor controls. Blood sampling spanned 2004 to 2017, possibly under older ART regimens.

Concerning this clone: Antigen specificity is unknown.

The assay, immunoSEQ v3.0, was run at survey level. The table came from immunoSEQ multiplex PCR; TCRdb's copy has only in-frame clones and leaves some out. Counted here are 26,000 or so clones, around 78% occurring once; the ten biggest clones make up roughly 10%. Germline loops: CDR1 SQVTM, CDR2 ANQGSEA. V was clipped by 4 bases and J by 4 bases, with 14 bases between them. The CDR3 covers 13 residues. The specimen comprised unsorted PBMCs, sampled 1.5 years before starting antiretroviral therapy. The receptor comes from a man between 18 and 29 years old with HIV. The rearrangement uses TRBV29-1 and TRBJ2-7; perhaps D is TRBD1 or TRBD2 (5 bases each). The CDR3 spells CSVVVGDSYEQYF. For the CDR3, the DNA is TGCAGCGTTGTCGTGGGGGATTCTTACGAGCAGTACTTC.